The present T cell receptor (beta chain) was sequenced within a study of T-cell memory formation after mild COVID-19. TCRdb used MiXCR to reprocess the 5' RACE reads, holding one entry per CDR3 protein. The table records 180,000 or so distinct CDR3 sequences, approximately 10% of them present only once. This clonotype was counted ten times or more. The CDR3 has 13 amino acids. The V gene end was trimmed by 7 bases and the J gene end by 6 bases; junction bases not matched to a gene: 5. Germline CDR1 ENHRY, CDR2 SYGVKD. The chain has TRBV10-3 and TRBJ1-2; the match to TRBD1 covers 10 bases. The TCR was taken from a man younger than 30 who had mild COVID-19 (a few samples of this study predate the infection). Cell type and time point are not known. The sequencing input was PBMCs or a T cell subset sorted from them (not recorded which). The CDR3 loop reads CAINTGTGDGYTF. CDR3 coding DNA: TGTGCCATCAATACCGGGACAGGGGATGGCTACACCTTC.